The 3 T cell receptor beta chains below all came from one sample that was sequenced in a study of shared clonotypes between healthy human individuals. Libraries were prepared by immunoSEQ multiplex PCR; TCRdb keeps only in-frame clonotypes and omits some of them. The profile shows 2 million to 3 million clones, around nine tenths of them singletons. The source material was naive CD4+ T cells sorted from blood. Subset described: CD45RA+ positively selected. These receptors were obtained from a man between 18 and 29 years old in good health.

V is TRBV21-1 and J is TRBJ2-5; the table's D call, TRBD1, has no DNA check behind it. TRBV21-1 counts as a pseudogene. There are 16 residues in the CDR3. CDR3 amino acids: CASSPKEGQPQETQYF. In DNA form, the CDR3 reads TGTGCCAGCAGCCCAAAGGAGGGACAGCCACAAGAGACCCAGTACTTC.

As to this clone: Within the sample, other DNA sequences also encode this same CDR3. J is TRBJ2-7 and V is TRBV13; the D gene is possibly TRBD1 (5 bases). Germline assignment: CDR1 PRHDT and CDR2 FYEKMQ (reference sequence). V was shortened by 6 bases and J by 6 bases, with 9 bases between the two germline ends. This CDR3 is built from 11 residues. Here the CDR3 DNA reads TGTGCCAGCAGGGGAAGGGGCGAGCAGTACTTC. Protein product: CASRGRGEQYF.

The gene calls are TRBV6-5 and TRBJ2-7; D assignment may be TRBD1 or TRBD2 (5 bases each). The CDR3 is 15 residues long. V was shortened by 8 bases and J by 3 bases, with 20 bases between the two germline ends. Germline CDR1 MNHEY, CDR2 SVGAGI. The CDR3 loop reads CASASTQGRNYEQYF. The CDR3 bases are TGTGCCAGCGCCTCGACCCAGGGACGAAACTACGAGCAGTACTTC.